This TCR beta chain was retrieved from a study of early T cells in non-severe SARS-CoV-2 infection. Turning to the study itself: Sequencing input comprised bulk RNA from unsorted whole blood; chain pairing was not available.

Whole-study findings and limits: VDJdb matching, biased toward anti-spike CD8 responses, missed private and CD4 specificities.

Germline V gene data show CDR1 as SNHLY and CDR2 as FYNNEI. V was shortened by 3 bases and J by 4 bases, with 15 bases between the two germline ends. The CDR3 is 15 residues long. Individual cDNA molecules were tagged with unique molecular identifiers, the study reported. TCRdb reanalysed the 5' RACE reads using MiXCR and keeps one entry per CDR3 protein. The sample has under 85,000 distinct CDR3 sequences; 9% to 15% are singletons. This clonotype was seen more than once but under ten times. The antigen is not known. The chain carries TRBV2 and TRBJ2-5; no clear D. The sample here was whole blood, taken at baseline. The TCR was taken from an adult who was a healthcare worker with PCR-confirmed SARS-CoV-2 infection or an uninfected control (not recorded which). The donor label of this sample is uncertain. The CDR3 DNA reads TGTGCCAGCAGTGAGCCCAAGGGCGTTGGAGAGACCCAGTACTTC. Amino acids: CASSEPKGVGETQYF.